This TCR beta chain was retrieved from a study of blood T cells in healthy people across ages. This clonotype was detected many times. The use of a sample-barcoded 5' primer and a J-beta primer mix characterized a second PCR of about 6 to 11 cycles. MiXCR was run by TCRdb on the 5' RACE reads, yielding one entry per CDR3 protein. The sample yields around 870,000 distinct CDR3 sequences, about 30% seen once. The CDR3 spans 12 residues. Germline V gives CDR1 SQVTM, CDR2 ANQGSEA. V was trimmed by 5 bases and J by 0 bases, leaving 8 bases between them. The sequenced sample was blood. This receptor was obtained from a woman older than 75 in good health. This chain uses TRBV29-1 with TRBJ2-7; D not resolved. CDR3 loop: CSVRHSSYEQYF. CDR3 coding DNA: TGCAGCGTTAGGCACAGCTCCTACGAGCAGTACTTC.